Listed below are T cell receptor beta chains from one sample, sequenced in a study of blood T cell repertoires in COVID-19. Clones were sequenced by immunoSEQ multiplex PCR, and TCRdb holds only the in-frame ones, with some missing. The sample has fewer than 85,000 clones, roughly 90% seen once; the top ten hold 4.6%. Sequencing input: peripheral blood. The receptors originated from a middle-aged man with active COVID-19. CDR3s include the opening cysteine and the closing phenylalanine or tryptophan. The D gene is left open where the match is weak. Clone size appears in some rows only: once, few, many, or a class for an expanded clone.

size	J	D	V	CDR3	DNA
NA	TRBJ1-1	NA	TRBV5-1	CASSLAGGVKDTEAFF	TGCGCCAGCAGCTTGGCCGGGGGGGTGAAGGACACTGAAGCTTTCTTT
NA	TRBJ2-7	NA	TRBV28	CASSPGSYEQYF	TGTGCCAGCAGTCCAGGCTCCTACGAGCAGTACTTC
NA	TRBJ1-3	NA	TRBV7-2	CASSPGPASGGNTIYF	TGTGCCAGCAGCCCCGGTCCGGCCAGCGGTGGAAACACCATATATTTT
NA	TRBJ2-7	TRBD2	TRBV10-1	CASSASGSYEQYF	TGCGCCAGCAGTGCTAGCGGGAGTTACGAGCAGTACTTC
NA	TRBJ1-1	TRBD1	TRBV30	CAWNRGTIMNTEAFF	TGTGCCTGGAACAGGGGGACTATCATGAACACTGAAGCTTTCTTT
NA	TRBJ2-3	TRBD2	TRBV7-9	CASSPSGGRYTDTQYF	TGTGCCAGCAGCCCTAGCGGGGGGAGATACACAGATACGCAGTATTTT
NA	TRBJ1-4	TRBD1	TRBV4-1	CASSPIDRGNEKLFF	TGCGCCAGCAGCCCAATAGACAGGGGGAACGAAAAACTGTTTTTT
NA	TRBJ1-6	TRBD1	TRBV7-8	CASSSTGGYSPLHF	TGTGCCAGCAGTTCTACAGGGGGTTATTCACCCCTCCACTTT
once	TRBJ2-5	TRBD2	TRBV7-6	CASSQTPQGGLRETQYF	TGTGCCAGCAGCCAAACACCTCAGGGAGGGTTGCGAGAGACCCAGTACTTC
NA	TRBJ2-5	NA	TRBV15	CATSRPRVDKETQYF	TGTGCCACCAGCAGACCCAGGGTGGACAAAGAGACCCAGTACTTC
once	TRBJ2-1	NA	TRBV5-1	CASSADRAYNEQFF	TGCGCCAGCAGCGCGGACAGAGCCTACAATGAGCAGTTCTTC
few	TRBJ1-6	NA	TRBV19	CASSTDRNSPLHF	TGTGCCAGTAGTACGGACAGAAATTCACCCCTCCACTTT
few	TRBJ2-2	TRBD1	TRBV7-9	CASSLSGQGNTGELFF	TGTGCCAGCAGCTTATCAGGACAGGGGAATACCGGGGAGCTGTTTTTT
NA	TRBJ2-1	NA	TRBV7-2	CASSLGAPKNNEQFF	TGTGCCAGCAGCTTAGGGGCCCCCAAAAACAATGAGCAGTTCTTC
NA	TRBJ1-1	TRBD1	TRBV5-1	CASSPGQGVRVAFF	TGCGCCAGCAGCCCAGGACAGGGGGTAAGGGTGGCTTTCTTT
NA	TRBJ1-2	NA	TRBV19	CASSDYGGYTF	TGTGCCAGTAGTGACTATGGGGGCTACACCTTC
NA	TRBJ2-7	TRBD1	TRBV7-2	CASTHSGTEAYEQYF	TGTGCCAGCACTCACTCCGGGACAGAAGCCTACGAGCAGTACTTC
once	TRBJ1-3	NA	TRBV9	CASSVTGSGNTIYF	TGTGCCAGCAGCGTTACAGGGTCTGGAAACACCATATATTTT
NA	TRBJ2-1	NA	TRBV10-3	CATRGDVSYNEQFF	TGTGCCACCCGAGGAGATGTGTCCTACAATGAGCAGTTCTTC
NA	TRBJ2-7	TRBD1	TRBV2	CASSSIPGQGSEQYF	TGTGCCAGCAGCTCAATCCCGGGACAGGGTAGCGAGCAGTACTTC
NA	TRBJ2-7	TRBD1	TRBV5-1	CASSQPPLSQGIGLYEQYF	TGCGCCAGCAGCCAACCCCCACTCTCACAGGGGATAGGGCTCTACGAGCAGTACTTC
NA	TRBJ2-7	NA	TRBV28	CASSLASASSYEQYF	TGTGCCAGCAGTTTGGCAAGCGCCAGCTCCTACGAGCAGTACTTC
once	TRBJ2-7	TRBD2	TRBV19	CASSDTGTRKLAGGYEQYF	TGTGCCAGTAGCGACACCGGGACACGCAAACTAGCGGGAGGGTACGAGCAGTACTTC
NA	TRBJ2-1	NA	TRBV11-3	CASSSRGNEQFF	TGTGCCAGCAGCTCCAGGGGCAATGAGCAGTTCTTC
NA	TRBJ1-5	TRBD1	TRBV19	CASSTPPGTGMTSNQPQHF	TGTGCCAGTAGCACCCCCCCCGGGACAGGGATGACTAGCAATCAGCCCCAGCATTTT
NA	TRBJ2-7	NA	TRBV19	CASSTLQGGSYEQYF	TGTGCCAGTAGTACCCTACAGGGGGGGAGCTACGAGCAGTACTTC
NA	TRBJ1-2	NA	TRBV5-1	CASSLAQGGGYTF	TGCGCCAGCAGCTTGGCCCAGGGAGGTGGCTACACCTTC
NA	TRBJ2-1	TRBD2	TRBV28	CASRLAGAYNEQFF	TGTGCCAGCAGGTTAGCGGGGGCCTACAATGAGCAGTTCTTC
NA	TRBJ1-3	NA	TRBV7-2	CASSPHINGNTIYF	TGTGCCAGCAGCCCTCACATAAATGGAAACACCATATATTTT
NA	TRBJ2-5	TRBD1	TRBV9	CASSGGTGWRETQYF	TGTGCCAGCAGCGGGGGGACAGGTTGGAGGGAGACCCAGTACTTC
NA	TRBJ2-7	TRBD2	TRBV10-2	CASSEWTSGSVQQYF	TGCGCCAGCAGTGAGTGGACTAGCGGGTCCGTCCAGCAGTACTTC
NA	TRBJ2-3	TRBD2	TRBV7-2	CASSLVAGGPTGTQYF	TGTGCCAGCAGCTTAGTAGCGGGAGGGCCAACCGGTACGCAGTATTTT
NA	TRBJ2-7	NA	TRBV4-3	CASSQGSRFSPYEQYF	TGCGCCAGCAGCCAAGGGTCGAGGTTCTCGCCCTACGAGCAGTACTTC
NA	TRBJ1-5	TRBD1	TRBV6-5	CASKNGQGNNQPQHF	TGTGCCAGCAAGAACGGACAGGGCAACAATCAGCCCCAGCATTTT
NA	TRBJ1-4	NA	TRBV29-1	CSDQGEEGEKLFF	TGCAGCGACCAGGGAGAGGAGGGGGAAAAACTGTTTTTT
NA	TRBJ2-1	NA	TRBV28	CASSLGSVWGEAGEFNEQFF	TGTGCCAGCAGTCTCGGGTCGGTTTGGGGGGAGGCCGGGGAATTTAATGAGCAGTTCTTC
few	TRBJ1-6	TRBD1	TRBV28	CASSSGQGTSPLHF	TGTGCCAGCAGTTCGGGACAGGGGACTTCACCCCTCCACTTT
NA	TRBJ2-1	NA	TRBV7-8	CASSLGQGSYNEQFF	TGTGCCAGCAGCTTAGGGCAGGGCAGCTACAATGAGCAGTTCTTC
NA	TRBJ2-7	NA	TRBV28	CASGRTYEQYF	TGTGCCAGCGGCAGGACCTACGAGCAGTACTTC
NA	TRBJ1-1	NA	TRBV19	CASIFGTEAFF	TGTGCCAGTATTTTCGGTACTGAAGCTTTCTTT
NA	TRBJ2-7	NA	TRBV5-8	CASRRGQSQTYEQYF	TGTGCCAGCAGACGTGGACAGTCCCAAACCTACGAGCAGTACTTC
NA	TRBJ1-5	NA	TRBV19	CASSELHRVGNQPQHF	TGTGCCAGTAGTGAACTTCACAGGGTTGGGAATCAGCCCCAGCATTTT
NA	TRBJ2-1	NA	TRBV6-2/TRBV6-3	CASSYSPGSSYNEQFF	TGTGCCAGCAGTTACTCCCCGGGGAGCTCCTACAATGAGCAGTTCTTC
NA	TRBJ1-4	NA	TRBV6-1	CASSETMTLPNEKLFF	TGTGCCAGCAGCGAAACAATGACATTACCTAATGAAAAACTGTTTTTT
NA	TRBJ2-7	NA	TRBV6-1	CASSEGLPGLYEQYF	TGTGCCAGCAGTGAAGGTCTACCTGGGCTCTACGAGCAGTACTTC
NA	TRBJ2-1	TRBD1	TRBV24-1	CATSDPGTGSNEQFF	TGTGCCACCAGTGATCCCGGGACAGGGTCCAATGAGCAGTTCTTC
NA	TRBJ2-1	TRBD2	TRBV11-2	CASSSKRTSGPTDEQFF	TGTGCCAGCAGCTCCAAAAGGACTAGCGGACCTACGGATGAGCAGTTCTTC
NA	TRBJ1-1	NA	TRBV27	CASSLTVNTEAFF	TGTGCCAGCAGTTTGACTGTGAACACTGAAGCTTTCTTT
NA	TRBJ2-7	TRBD2	TRBV5-5	CASSLGVREPGLGYF	TGTGCCAGCAGCTTGGGGGTCAGGGAACCGGGACTAGGTTACTTC
NA	TRBJ1-4	NA	TRBV7-8	CASSFRGETRGEKLFF	TGTGCCAGCAGCTTCAGGGGAGAGACCCGGGGTGAAAAACTGTTTTTT
once	TRBJ2-7	TRBD1	TRBV18	CASSPGTGGSYEQYF	TGTGCCAGCTCACCTGGGACAGGGGGCTCTTACGAGCAGTACTTC
once	TRBJ2-7	TRBD2	TRBV3-1/TRBV3-2	CASSPDPGGGLHF	TGTGCCAGCAGCCCCGATCCCGGGGGGGGGCTGCACTTC
NA	TRBJ1-1	TRBD1	TRBV12-3/TRBV12-4	CASNLGTGGEAFF	TGTGCCAGCAATCTCGGGACAGGCGGAGAAGCTTTCTTT
NA	TRBJ2-1	NA	TRBV3-1/TRBV3-2	CASSLTSRAANEQFF	TGTGCCAGCAGCCTGACTTCGAGGGCGGCAAATGAGCAGTTCTTC